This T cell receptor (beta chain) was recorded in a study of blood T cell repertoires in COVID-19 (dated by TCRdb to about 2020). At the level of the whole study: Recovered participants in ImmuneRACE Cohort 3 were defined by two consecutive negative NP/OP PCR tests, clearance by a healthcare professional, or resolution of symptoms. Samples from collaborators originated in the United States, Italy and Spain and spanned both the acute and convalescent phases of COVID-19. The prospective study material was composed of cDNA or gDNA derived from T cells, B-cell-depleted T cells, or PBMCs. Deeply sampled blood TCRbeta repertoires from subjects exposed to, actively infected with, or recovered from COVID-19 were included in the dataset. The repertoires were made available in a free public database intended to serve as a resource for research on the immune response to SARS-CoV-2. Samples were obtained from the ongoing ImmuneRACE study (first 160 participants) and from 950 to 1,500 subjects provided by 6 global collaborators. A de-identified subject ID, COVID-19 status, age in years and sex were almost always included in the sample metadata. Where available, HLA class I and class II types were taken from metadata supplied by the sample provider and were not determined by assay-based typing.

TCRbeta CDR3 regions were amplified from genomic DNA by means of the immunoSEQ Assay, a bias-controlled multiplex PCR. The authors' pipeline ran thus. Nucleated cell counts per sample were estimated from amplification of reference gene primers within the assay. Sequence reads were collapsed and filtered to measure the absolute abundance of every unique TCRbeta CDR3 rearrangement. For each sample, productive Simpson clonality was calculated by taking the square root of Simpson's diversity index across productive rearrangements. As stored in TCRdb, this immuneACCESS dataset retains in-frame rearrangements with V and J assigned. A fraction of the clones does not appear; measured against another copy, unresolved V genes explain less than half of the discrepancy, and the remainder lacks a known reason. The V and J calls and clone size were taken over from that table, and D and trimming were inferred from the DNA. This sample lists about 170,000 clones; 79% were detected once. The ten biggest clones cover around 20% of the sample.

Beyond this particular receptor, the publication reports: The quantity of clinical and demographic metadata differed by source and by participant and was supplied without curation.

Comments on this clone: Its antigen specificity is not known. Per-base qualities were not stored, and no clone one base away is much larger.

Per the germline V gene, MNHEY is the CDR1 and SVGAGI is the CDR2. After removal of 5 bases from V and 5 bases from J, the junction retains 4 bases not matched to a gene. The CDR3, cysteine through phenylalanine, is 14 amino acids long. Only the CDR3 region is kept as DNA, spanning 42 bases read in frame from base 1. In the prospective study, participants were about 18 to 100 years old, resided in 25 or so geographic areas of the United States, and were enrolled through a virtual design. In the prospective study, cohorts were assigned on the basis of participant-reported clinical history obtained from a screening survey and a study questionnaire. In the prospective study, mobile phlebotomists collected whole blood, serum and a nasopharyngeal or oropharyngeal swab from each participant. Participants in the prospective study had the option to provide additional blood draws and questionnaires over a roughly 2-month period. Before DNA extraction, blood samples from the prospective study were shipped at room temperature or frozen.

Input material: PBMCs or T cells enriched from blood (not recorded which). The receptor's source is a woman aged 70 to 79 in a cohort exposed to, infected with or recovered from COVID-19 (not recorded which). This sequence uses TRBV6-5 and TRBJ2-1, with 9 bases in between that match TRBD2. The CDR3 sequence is CASSLAGNNNEQFF. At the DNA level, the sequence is TGTGCCAGCAGTCTAGCGGGAAACAACAATGAGCAGTTCTTC.